This TCR beta chain was recovered during a study of blood T cell repertoires in COVID-19. Study-level information: Samples taken during acute and convalescent COVID-19 were collected in the United States, Italy and Spain. From T cells, B-cell-depleted T cells, or PBMCs came the material, which was cDNA or gDNA.

The CDR3 extends over 14 amino acids. Germline V CDR1 and CDR2: SGHTA, FQGTGA. With V trimmed by 5 bases and J by 2 bases, 5 bases remained unmatched. Clones were sequenced by immunoSEQ multiplex PCR, and TCRdb holds only the in-frame ones, with some missing. The profile covers tens of thousands of clones, with approximately 79% appearing a single time and roughly 29% taken by the ten largest. This TCR was sampled from a man between 60 and 75 years old with active or convalescent COVID-19. The chain couples TRBV7-3 to TRBJ2-7; TRBD1 matches 8 bases. The source material was peripheral blood. CDR3 residues: CASSPGQVAYEQYF. The CDR3 bases are TGTGCCAGCAGCCCGGGACAGGTAGCCTACGAGCAGTACTTC.